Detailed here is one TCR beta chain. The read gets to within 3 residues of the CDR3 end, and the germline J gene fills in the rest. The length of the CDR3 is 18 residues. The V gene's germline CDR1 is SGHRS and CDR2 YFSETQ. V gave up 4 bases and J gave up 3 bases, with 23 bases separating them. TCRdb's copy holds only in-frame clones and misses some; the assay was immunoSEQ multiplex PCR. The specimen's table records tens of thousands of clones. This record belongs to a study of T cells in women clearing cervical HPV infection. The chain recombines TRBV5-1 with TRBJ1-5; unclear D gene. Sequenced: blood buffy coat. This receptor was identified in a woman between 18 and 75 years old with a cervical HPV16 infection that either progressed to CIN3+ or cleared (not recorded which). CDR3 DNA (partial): TGCGCCAGCAGCCATTACGAATTAGGGTTTCGGTCCAATCAGCCC. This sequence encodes CASSHYELGFRSNQP. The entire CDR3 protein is CASSHYELGFRSNQPQHF.